One and the same sample provided the 20 T cell receptor beta chains below, sequenced in a study of OX40 agonist ivuxolimab in advanced cancers. Sequencing used immunoSEQ multiplex PCR; TCRdb keeps in-frame clones, though not all of them. Here the sample spans about 24,000 clones, roughly three quarters being singletons. Specimen: CD4+ or CD8+ T cells sorted from blood, collected in a trial of the OX40 agonist ivuxolimab. These receptors originate from an adult with an advanced solid tumor such as melanoma, head and neck, liver or kidney cancer.

The chain carries TRBV28 and TRBJ1-2, with TRBD1 identical over 7 bases. Germline V gene sequence: CDR1 MDHEN, CDR2 SYDVKM. The CDR3 covers 13 residues. After removal of 6 bases from V and 2 bases from J, the junction contained 3 bases not matched to a gene. The CDR3 spells CASRLDRNYGYTF. The CDR3 DNA is TGTGCCAGCAGGCTGGACAGGAACTATGGCTACACCTTC.

The rearrangement uses TRBV6-1 and TRBJ1-5; the match to TRBD1 covers 9 bases. This CDR3 spans 16 amino acids. CDR1 is MNHNS, CDR2 SASEGT, per germline. With V trimmed by 2 bases and J by 1 base, 3 bases remained unmatched. The chain's CDR3 is CASSEWDRASNQPQHF. CDR3 coding DNA: TGTGCCAGCAGTGAATGGGACAGGGCAAGCAATCAGCCCCAGCATTTT.

This clone occurred a few times. The chain recombines TRBV5-4 with TRBJ2-7; TRBD2 aligns across 11 bases. Germline V CDR1 and CDR2: SGHNT, YYREEE (reference sequence). The CDR3 spans 18 residues. V was pared by 4 bases and J by 5 bases, with 17 bases of the junction left unmatched. CDR3 DNA sequence: TGTGCCAGCAGCCCGTCCCTCCAGCTAGCGGGGGGCGGCCACGAGCAGTACTTC. Protein sequence: CASSPSLQLAGGGHEQYF.

This sequence joins TRBV28 and TRBJ1-2; a possible D gene is TRBD1 (5 bases). The CDR3 is 15 residues long. CDR1 is MDHEN, CDR2 SYDVKM, per germline. The ends were cut back, 5 bases at V and 2 bases at J, with 15 bases in the middle. Here the CDR3 DNA reads TGTGCCAGCAGTCTACTCGGGACGGCCAACTATGGCTACACCTTC. Its protein is CASSLLGTANYGYTF.

In this sample, this clone turned up a few times. The chain has TRBV6-1 and TRBJ1-5; 8 nucleotides line up with TRBD1. V lost 1 base and J lost 6; bases outside the gene matches: 8. This CDR3 region has 16 residues. Germline V gene lookup returns CDR1 MNHNS and CDR2 SASEGT. The CDR3 DNA sequence: TGTGCCAGCAGTGAAGTACTAGGACAGGGTCGTCAGCCCCAGCATTTT. Protein: CASSEVLGQGRQPQHF.

This clone was seen more than once but under ten times. The rearrangement uses TRBV29-1 and TRBJ1-1; weak D call: TRBD1 (5 bases). With 4 bases removed from V and 3 bases from J, the gap between germline ends came to 15 bases. This CDR3 comprises 14 residues. Germline V gene lookup returns CDR1 SQVTM and CDR2 ANQGSEA. The DNA for the CDR3 is TGCAGCGTTGGTAAGGGGCGGATTGACACTGAAGCTTTCTTT. Residues: CSVGKGRIDTEAFF.

The chain couples TRBV27 to TRBJ2-3; D is undetermined. The CDR3 totals 14 residues. Germline V gene sequence: CDR1 MNHEY, CDR2 SMNVEV (reference sequence). V was pared by 4 bases and J by 0 bases, with 8 bases between. CDR3 sequence reads: CASSYQDSTDTQYF. The CDR3 DNA is TGTGCCAGCAGTTACCAGGACAGCACAGATACGCAGTATTTT.

The chain employs TRBV27 and TRBJ2-7; tentatively, D is TRBD1 or TRBD2 (5 bases each). Per germline, CDR1 MNHEY and CDR2 SMNVEV (reference sequence). The V end was cut by 5 bases, the J end by 7 bases, with 18 bases between. There are 14 residues in the CDR3. CDR3: CASSPGTAGVEQYF. The DNA of the CDR3 is TGTGCCAGCAGTCCTGGGACCGCCGGGGTAGAGCAGTACTTC.

The chain joins TRBV5-1 to TRBJ1-1, with D possibly matching TRBD1 (6 bases). This CDR3 is 16 amino acids long. Per the germline V gene, CDR1 is SGHRS and CDR2 is YFSETQ. V was shortened by 0 bases and J by 6 bases, with 18 bases between the two germline ends. Written as DNA, the CDR3 is TGCGCCAGCAGCTTGGCCGGCGGGGGCGTCATTGCTGAAGCTTTCTTT. Protein: CASSLAGGGVIAEAFF.

The gene calls are TRBV18 and TRBJ2-7; D remains unclear. CDR3 length: 13 amino acids. Trimming shortened V by 3 bases and J by 9 bases, and 15 bases separated the two germline ends. Germline-derived CDR1 and CDR2 are KGHSH and LQKENI. CDR3 DNA sequence: TGTGCCAGCTCACCCCCCGGCTACCCCGGGCAGTACTTC. Encoded protein: CASSPPGYPGQYF. Supplemented by reference TRBV18 and TRBJ2-7, the full variable domain reads NAGVMQNPRHLVRRRGQEARLRCSPMKGHSHVYWYRQLPEEGLKFMVYLQKENIIDESGMPKERFSAEFPKEGPSILRIQQVVRGDSAAYFCASSPPGYPGQYFGPGTRLTVT.

The chain recombines TRBV7-8 with TRBJ1-3; the match to TRBD1 covers 7 bases. The junction had 8 bases not matched to a gene; V was cut back by 0 bases and J by 0 bases. This CDR3 contains 18 residues. Germline CDR1 and CDR2: SGHVS and FQNEAQ. CDR3 sequence: CASSLAIRRQGSGNTIYF. CDR3 coding DNA: TGTGCCAGCAGCTTAGCGATTAGGAGACAGGGCTCTGGAAACACCATATATTTT.

The genes are TRBV6-1 and TRBJ1-5; D call uncertain. The CDR3 runs to 14 residues. Between the trimmed V and J ends, which lost 0 bases and 5 bases, there was a span of 8 bases. Germline V gene data show CDR1 as MNHNS and CDR2 as SASEGT. The CDR3 is CASSEALRDQPQHF. The CDR3 bases are TGTGCCAGCAGTGAAGCGCTCCGAGATCAGCCCCAGCATTTT.

V is TRBV14 and J is TRBJ1-1; TRBD1 might be the D (6 bases). V was pared by 1 base and J by 1 base, with 16 bases between. The CDR3 is made up of 17 amino acids. Germline V CDR1 and CDR2: SGHDN, FVKESK. The CDR3 region is CASSQVGVAGENTEAFF. CDR3 sequence (DNA): TGTGCCAGCAGCCAAGTGGGGGTAGCAGGGGAGAACACTGAAGCTTTCTTT. The entire variable domain, with the rest obtained from reference TRBV14 and TRBJ1-1, is as follows: EAGVTQFPSHSVIEKGQTVTLRCDPISGHDNLYWYRRVMGKEIKFLLHFVKESKQDESGMPNNRFLAERTGGTYSTLKVQPAELEDSGVYFCASSQVGVAGENTEAFFGQGTRLTVV.

The chain combines TRBV5-5 with TRBJ2-3; 7 nucleotides agree with TRBD2. The CDR3 totals 16 residues. Germline values: CDR1 SGHKS, CDR2 YYEKEE (reference sequence). V dropped 4 bases and J dropped 1; count of bases not matched to a gene: 9. For the CDR3, the DNA is TGTGCCAGCAGCCCCCTTGGGGCGGGGGGCACAGATACGCAGTATTTT. Its translation is CASSPLGAGGTDTQYF.

The chain recombines TRBV6-5 with TRBJ1-1, with D hard to call. Germline values: CDR1 MNHEY, CDR2 SVGAGI. The CDR3 contains 13 residues. Trimming pared 5 bases from V and 5 bases from J, leaving 12 bases between. As DNA, the CDR3 is TGTGCCAGCAGTCCCCCGTCGGGGACTGAAGCTTTCTTT. This sequence encodes CASSPPSGTEAFF.

In this sample, this clone is medium-sized. The chain employs TRBV18 and TRBJ1-5; no reliable D call. The CDR3 length is 16 residues. V was clipped by 0 bases and J by 0 bases, with 9 bases between them. Germline CDR1 reads KGHSH; CDR2 reads LQKENI. The CDR3 DNA sequence: TGTGCCAGCTCACCACCGACCACATCTAGCAATCAGCCCCAGCATTTT. Its protein is CASSPPTTSSNQPQHF.

The chain uses TRBV30 and TRBJ2-7; D possibly corresponds to TRBD2 (6 bases). Germline V gene data show CDR1 as GTSNPN and CDR2 as SVGIG (reference sequence). The CDR3 sequence is 15 residues long. Trimming removed 4 bases from V and 7 bases from J, with 23 bases in between. The CDR3 nucleotides read TGTGCCTGGACGGACTACCAACATGGGCCTCCAGAGCAGTACTTC. This codes for CAWTDYQHGPPEQYF.

The chain couples TRBV7-9 to TRBJ1-1; no definite D call. Germline CDR1 is SEHNR and CDR2 is FQNEAQ (reference sequence). The CDR3 length is 12 residues. V gave up 5 bases and J gave up 5 bases, with 9 bases separating them. The CDR3 DNA sequence: TGTGCCAGCAGCCCTCGAGGAACTGAAGCTTTCTTT. Translated: CASSPRGTEAFF. Full variable domain (outside the CDR3, taken from reference TRBV7-9 and TRBJ1-1): DTGVSQNPRHKITKRGQNVTFRCDPISEHNRLYWYRQTLGQGPEFLTYFQNEAQLEKSRLLSDRFSAERPKGSFSTLEIQRTEQGDSAMYLCASSPRGTEAFFGQGTRLTVV.

This CDR3 reads CASSYNQKKQYF. CDR3 DNA sequence: TGTGCCAGCAGTTACAATCAGAAGAAGCAGTACTTC. The gene calls are TRBV6-5 and TRBJ2-7; D not certain. The germline V and J ends were trimmed by 2 bases and 8 bases, with 10 bases remaining between them. The CDR3 consists of 12 residues. CDR1 and CDR2 (germline): MNHEY, SVGAGI.

This clone appeared a few times. The CDR3 loop is CSVEGLPGLAVYEQYF. CDR3 in DNA: TGCAGCGTTGAGGGGCTTCCGGGACTAGCGGTCTACGAGCAGTACTTC. The chain uses TRBV29-1 and TRBJ2-7, with TRBD2 matching over 11 bases. V dropped 3 bases and J dropped 3; count of bases not matched to a gene: 10. The CDR3 loop spans 16 amino acids. Germline V gene lookup returns CDR1 SQVTM and CDR2 ANQGSEA.